The clone carrying this T cell receptor beta chain was observed once. What it binds is not known. Germline V gene lookup returns CDR1 SGDLS and CDR2 YYNGEE. The CDR3 extends over 17 amino acids. Trimming cost V 0 bases and J 4 bases; bases outside gene matches: 10. Timing groups of about 4 and about 12 weeks for second doses were pooled. The sample belongs to a study of T cell responses to AZD1222 COVID-19 vaccine. Study-level results: Baseline testing showed seropositivity in only a handful of AZD1222 recipients. Breadth and depth of Spike-specific TCRs rose after two AZD1222 doses. Close to half of spike-specific TCRs reportedly recognize unmutated variant regions.

Sequenced by immunoSEQ multiplex PCR; TCRdb stores in-frame clones only, minus some. The sample lists 84,000 or so clones, approximately 90% occurring once. The sequence came from an adult who received the AZD1222 COVID-19 vaccine. The source material was peripheral blood, sampled 28 days after the second AZD1222 dose. This chain joins TRBV9 and TRBJ2-3, with TRBD2 matching 8 bases. CDR3 nucleotide sequence: TGTGCCAGCAGCGTAGTATCGAGCGGGAGTGGCGCAGATACGCAGTATTTT. It translates to CASSVVSSGSGADTQYF.